This entry lists 28 T cell receptor beta chains sequenced from one sample in a study of T cell repertoires in cytomegalovirus infection. Antigens for these TCRs are unknown. TCRdb analysed the reads with MiXCR anew, one entry per CDR3 protein. The sample has about 570,000 distinct CDR3 sequences; 40% are singletons. The sequenced sample was cultured PBMCs, obtained from culture after CMV antigen stimulation. The origin of the receptors is a human donor in good health (CMV status not recorded). Some clones in this sample may be carry-over from other donors' samples.

A few counts support this clonotype. This chain links TRBV28 with TRBJ1-3; D not certain. Trimming shortened V by 6 bases and J by 5 bases, and 14 bases separated the two germline ends. This CDR3 is built from 14 residues. Per the germline V gene, CDR1 is MDHEN and CDR2 is SYDVKM. CDR3 protein: CASRFLLQRNTIYF. The CDR3 nucleotides read TGTGCCAGCAGATTTCTCCTTCAGCGAAACACCATATATTTT.

The chain joins TRBV7-9 to TRBJ1-2; D uncertain. CDR3 length: 15 amino acids. Trimming left V 2 bases short and J 5 bases short, with 15 bases between. The germline V gene has CDR1 SEHNR and CDR2 FQNEAQ (reference sequence). The CDR3, as DNA: TGTGCCAGCAGCTTAAACAAGGCCAATGAGTATGGCTACACCTTC. It specifies CASSLNKANEYGYTF.

This chain links TRBV5-8 with TRBJ2-2; perhaps TRBD2 as D (5 bases). The CDR3 has 16 amino acids. CDR1 is SGHTS, CDR2 YDEGEE, per germline. Trimming took off 4 bases at V and 0 bases at J, with 13 bases between the two ends. The CDR3 region is CASSPTSGANTGELFF. The CDR3 nucleotides read TGTGCCAGCAGCCCCACGAGCGGTGCGAACACCGGGGAGCTGTTTTTT.

The rearrangement links TRBV28 to TRBJ2-1; TRBD1 or TRBD2 may be the D gene (5 bases each). The germline gives CDR1 MDHEN, CDR2 SYDVKM. Deletions cut 9 bases from V and 0 bases from J, with 15 bases between. This CDR3 region has 15 residues. In DNA, the CDR3 is TGTGCCAGTGGGGGAATGGGTAGCTCCTACAATGAGCAGTTCTTC. Protein: CASGGMGSSYNEQFF.

This clonotype was counted between two and nine times. V and J are TRBV6-2 or TRBV6-3 and TRBJ2-5; the D is unclear. The CDR3 is made up of 13 amino acids. Germline CDR1 and CDR2: MNHEY and SVGEGT. V lost 2 bases and J lost 4, with 8 bases in between. The CDR3 protein is CASSYARSETQYF. CDR3 bases: TGTGCCAGCAGTTACGCACGATCAGAGACCCAGTACTTC.

This clonotype has ten or more counts. The V gene is TRBV7-2, the J gene TRBJ2-1; the match to TRBD2 covers 8 bases. The V segment lost 1 base and the J segment 0 bases; nucleotides outside the gene matches: 2. CDR1 and CDR2 (germline): SGHTA, FQGNSA. The CDR3 consists of 16 residues. CDR3 in amino acids: CASSLGSGSSYNEQFF. The CDR3 nucleotides are TGTGCCAGCAGCTTAGGGAGCGGGAGCTCCTACAATGAGCAGTTCTTC.

On this clonotype: At one boundary the junction diverges from the germline segment, which might be a read error. The chain recombines TRBV4-1 with TRBJ2-5; 8 bases align to TRBD2. Per the germline V gene, CDR1 is MGHRA and CDR2 is YSYEKL. The CDR3 runs to 16 residues. CDR3 sequence reads: CASSQDQVERGETQYF. The CDR3, as DNA: TGTGCCAGCAGCCAAGATCAAGTGGAGCGGGGGGAGACCCAGTACTTC.

The J gene is TRBJ2-7, the V gene TRBV2; D is perhaps TRBD2 (5 bases). V was trimmed by 8 bases and J by 2 bases, leaving 10 bases between them. This CDR3 is 12 amino acids long. Germline CDR1 and CDR2: SNHLY and FYNNEI. CDR3: CASGRETYEQYF. In nucleotides, the CDR3 is TGTGCCAGCGGGAGAGAAACCTACGAGCAGTACTTC.

The J gene is TRBJ2-5, the V gene TRBV7-8; D uncertain. CDR3 size: 13 residues. The germline V gene has CDR1 SGHVS and CDR2 FQNEAQ. V lost 1 base, J lost 5 bases, and 8 bases lay in between. The CDR3 coding sequence is TGTGCCAGCAGCTTAGATCAGAGGGAGACCCAGTACTTC. This gives the protein CASSLDQRETQYF. The full variable domain, completed using reference TRBV7-8 and TRBJ2-5, is GAGVSQSPRYKVAKRGQDVALRCDPISGHVSLFWYQQALGQGPEFLTYFQNEAQLDKSGLPSDRFFAERPEGSVSTLKIQRTQQEDSAVYLCASSLDQRETQYFGPGTRLLVL.

The rearrangement joins TRBV7-2 to TRBJ2-5; the D gene is possibly TRBD2 (6 bases). This CDR3 contains 13 residues. CDR1 is SGHTA, CDR2 FQGNSA, per germline. V lost 4 bases to trimming and J lost 9 bases, with 15 bases between them. The CDR3 reads CASSYQPRLAQYF. In nucleotides, the CDR3 is TGTGCCAGCAGCTACCAACCCCGACTAGCCCAGTACTTC. The full variable domain, with the rest looked up from reference TRBV7-2 and TRBJ2-5, is GAGVSQSPSNKVTEKGKDVELRCDPISGHTALYWYRQSLGQGLEFLIYFQGNSAPDKSGLPSDRFSAERTGGSVSTLTIQRTQQEDSAVYLCASSYQPRLAQYFGPGTRLLVL.

This clonotype was recorded a few times. The chain couples TRBV7-2 to TRBJ1-3; D call uncertain. This CDR3 has 14 residues. From germline, CDR1 is SGHTA and CDR2 FQGNSA. Trimming left V 3 bases short and J 0 bases short, with 6 bases between. The CDR3 DNA reads as TGTGCCAGCAGCTTTGACATCTCTGGAAACACCATATATTTT. This gives the protein CASSFDISGNTIYF.

This clonotype was detected a few times. The chain combines TRBV6-1 with TRBJ1-5; D call uncertain. Germline CDR1 MNHNS, CDR2 SASEGT. Trimming cost V 8 bases and J 6 bases, with 11 bases left between them. This CDR3 region has 12 residues. The CDR3 bases are TGTGCCAGCGGACTTCCACGTCAGCCCCAGCATTTT. Amino acid sequence: CASGLPRQPQHF.

This clonotype was seen a few times. The V call is TRBV12-3 or TRBV12-4, the J call TRBJ1-3; D remains ambiguous. The CDR3 runs to 15 residues. Between the trimmed V and J ends, which lost 10 bases and 0 bases, there was a span of 16 bases. For the CDR3, the DNA is TGTGCCACTAGGGTGGGGAGAGGCTCTGGAAACACCATATATTTT. Its translation is CATRVGRGSGNTIYF.

There are a few counts of this clonotype. The rearrangement joins TRBV12-3 or TRBV12-4 to TRBJ2-7; the match to TRBD1 covers 10 bases. V was clipped by 8 bases and J by 2 bases; unmatched bases: 0. The CDR3 covers 12 residues. The CDR3 DNA is TGTGCCAGCGGACAGGGGGCCTACGAGCAGTACTTC. This translates into CASGQGAYEQYF.

This chain connects TRBV7-4 to TRBJ2-5, with D tentatively TRBD1 (8 bases). Trimming removed 6 bases at V and 1 base at J, with 18 bases between. CDR1 and CDR2 (germline): SGHVT, SQSDAQ. The CDR3 contains 16 residues. CDR3 sequence reads: CASRLTGGDVQETQYF. The CDR3 coding sequence is TGTGCCAGCAGGCTCACAGGGGGGGACGTCCAAGAGACCCAGTACTTC. The complete variable domain, with remaining parts taken from reference TRBV7-4 and TRBJ2-5, reads GAGVSQSPRYKVAKRGRDVALRCDSISGHVTLYWYRQTLGQGSEVLTYSQSDAQRDKSGRPSGRFSAERPERSVSTLKIQRTEQGDSAVYLCASRLTGGDVQETQYFGPGTRLLVL.

This clonotype was observed many times. The chain carries TRBV7-8 and TRBJ2-5; 8 nucleotides agree with TRBD2. The germline V gene encodes CDR1 SGHVS and CDR2 FQNEAQ. This CDR3 is 13 amino acids long. The V gene end was trimmed by 6 bases and the J gene end by 6 bases; junction bases not matched to a gene: 6. The CDR3 loop is CASSPGGPKTQYF. The CDR3 DNA reads TGTGCCAGCAGTCCGGGGGGGCCGAAGACCCAGTACTTC.

V usage is TRBV4-3 and J usage is TRBJ2-4; D not resolved. This CDR3 is 16 amino acids long. CDR1 and CDR2 (germline): LGHNA, YSLEER. The V end lost 0 bases, the J end lost 7 bases, and 16 bases lay between the germline ends. The CDR3, as DNA: TGCGCCAGCAGCCAAGACGCCCAAGGGTTGGTGAACATTCAGTACTTC. Translation: CASSQDAQGLVNIQYF.

This clonotype was seen only a few times. V is TRBV7-2 and J is TRBJ2-2, with 9 bases fitting TRBD1. The length of the CDR3 is 15 residues. The germline gives CDR1 SGHTA, CDR2 FQGNSA. V was pared by 6 bases and J by 7 bases, with 9 bases of the junction left unmatched. CDR3 protein: CASSIQGAIIGELFF. Here the CDR3 DNA reads TGTGCCAGCAGTATACAGGGGGCAATCATCGGGGAGCTGTTTTTT.

The rearrangement links TRBV6-1 to TRBJ2-7; 7 bases fit TRBD1. From germline, CDR1 is MNHNS and CDR2 SASEGT. V gave up 5 bases and J gave up 4 bases; unmatched junction bases: 5. This CDR3 is built from 13 residues. The CDR3 here is CASSRQGYYEQYF. As DNA, the CDR3 is TGTGCCAGCAGTCGACAGGGCTATTACGAGCAGTACTTC.

This clonotype was seen a few times. The chain links TRBV7-6 to TRBJ2-3; TRBD2 matches 11 bases. The J segment lost 7 bases and the V segment lost 1 base, leaving 16 bases of the junction unmatched. The CDR3 covers 19 residues. Germline V gene data show CDR1 as SGHVS and CDR2 as FNYEAQ. The chain's CDR3 is CASSLGVLAGVPITNTQYF. CDR3 coding DNA: TGTGCCAGCAGCTTAGGGGTACTAGCGGGGGTCCCTATTACGAATACGCAGTATTTT.

The V call is TRBV19, the J call TRBJ1-1; no reliable D call. V was pared by 5 bases and J by 4 bases, with 11 bases between. The CDR3 spans 13 residues. In germline, CDR1 is LNHDA, CDR2 SQIVND (reference sequence). CDR3 amino acids: CASSVGMGTEAFF. The CDR3 bases are TGTGCCAGTAGTGTTGGGATGGGCACTGAAGCTTTCTTT.

V gene TRBV20-1 combines with J gene TRBJ2-3; the D call may be TRBD1 or TRBD2 (6 bases each). Trimming cost V 7 bases and J 2 bases, with 10 bases left between them. The CDR3 runs 12 residues. Germline V gene data show CDR1 as DFQATT and CDR2 as SNEGSKA (reference sequence). Written as DNA, the CDR3 is TGCAGTGGGGGGGCCCACACAGATACGCAGTATTTT. It codes for CSGGAHTDTQYF.

CDR3 in DNA: TGCAGCGCACCTGTGGGGCAGAGAGAGACCCAGTACTTC. It codes for CSAPVGQRETQYF. The V call is TRBV29-1, the J call TRBJ2-5; possible D gene TRBD1, 5 bases. The CDR3 is 13 amino acids. Germline CDR1 and CDR2: SQVTM and ANQGSEA. V was cut by 7 bases and J by 4 bases, with 16 bases left in between.

This clonotype was detected only a few times. V gene TRBV11-2 combines with J gene TRBJ2-7; possibly TRBD1 for D (5 bases). V dropped 4 bases and J dropped 6 bases, with 16 bases sitting between them. CDR1 is SGHAT, CDR2 FQNNGV, per germline. The CDR3 spans 14 residues. The CDR3 sequence is CASSSNFRVPEQYF. CDR3 in DNA: TGTGCCAGCAGCTCAAATTTCAGGGTTCCCGAGCAGTACTTC.

This clonotype was detected only once. J is TRBJ2-5 and V is TRBV28, with a weak D call TRBD2 (6 bases). The length of the CDR3 is 13 residues. V lost 7 bases, J lost 0 bases, and 9 bases lay in between. Germline V gives CDR1 MDHEN, CDR2 SYDVKM. The CDR3 DNA is TGTGCCAGCACGGGAGTGTACCAAGAGACCCAGTACTTC. Its translation is CASTGVYQETQYF.

The chain couples TRBV19 to TRBJ1-5; D gene unclear. Between the trimmed V and J ends, which lost 3 bases and 6 bases, there was a span of 9 bases. This CDR3 contains 13 residues. Germline lookup yields CDR1 LNHDA and CDR2 SQIVND (reference sequence). The CDR3 loop is CASSMEQFQPQHF. As DNA, the CDR3 is TGTGCCAGTAGTATGGAACAGTTTCAGCCCCAGCATTTT.

The sample holds a few counts of this clonotype. The chain joins TRBV20-1 to TRBJ1-1; the D is unclear. The CDR3 runs to 13 residues. Germline V gene data show CDR1 as DFQATT and CDR2 as SNEGSKA (reference sequence). V lost 3 bases and J 1 base, leaving 9 bases between the germline ends. CDR3 sequence reads: CSARVGPNTEAFF. CDR3 bases: TGCAGTGCTAGGGTCGGGCCGAACACTGAAGCTTTCTTT.

V and J are TRBV7-4 and TRBJ2-5; D uncertain. Trimming cost V 1 base and J 5 bases, with 5 bases left between them. CDR3 length: 12 residues. CDR1 and CDR2 (germline): SGHVT, SQSDAQ. Here the CDR3 DNA reads TGTGCCAGCAGCTTAGAAGTGGAGACCCAGTACTTC. Its protein product is CASSLEVETQYF.